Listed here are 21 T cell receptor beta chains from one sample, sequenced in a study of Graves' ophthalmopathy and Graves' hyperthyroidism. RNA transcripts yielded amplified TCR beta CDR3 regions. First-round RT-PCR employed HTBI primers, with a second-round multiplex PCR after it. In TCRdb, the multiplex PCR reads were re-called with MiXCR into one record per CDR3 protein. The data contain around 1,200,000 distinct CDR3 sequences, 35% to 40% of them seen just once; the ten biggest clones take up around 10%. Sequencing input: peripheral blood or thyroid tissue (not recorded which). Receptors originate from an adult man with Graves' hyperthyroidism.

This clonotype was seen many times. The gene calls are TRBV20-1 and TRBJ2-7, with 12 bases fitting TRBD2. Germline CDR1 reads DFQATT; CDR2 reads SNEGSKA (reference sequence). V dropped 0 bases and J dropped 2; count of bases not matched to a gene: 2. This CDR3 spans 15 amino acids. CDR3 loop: CSARDRTSGAYEQYF. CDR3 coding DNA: TGCAGTGCTAGAGACCGGACTAGCGGGGCCTACGAGCAGTACTTC.

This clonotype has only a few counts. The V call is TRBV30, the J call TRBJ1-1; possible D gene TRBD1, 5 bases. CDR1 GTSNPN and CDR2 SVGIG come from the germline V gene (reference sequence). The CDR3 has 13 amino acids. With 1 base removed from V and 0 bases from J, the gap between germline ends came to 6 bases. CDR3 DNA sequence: TGTGCCTGGAGTGCAGGGTTGAACACTGAAGCTTTCTTT. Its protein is CAWSAGLNTEAFF.

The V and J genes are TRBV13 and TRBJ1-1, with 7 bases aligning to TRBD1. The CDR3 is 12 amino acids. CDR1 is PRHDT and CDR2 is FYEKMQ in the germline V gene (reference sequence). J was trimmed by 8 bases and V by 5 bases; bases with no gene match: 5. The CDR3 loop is CASSQETGEAFF. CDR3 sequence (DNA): TGTGCCAGCAGCCAAGAGACAGGGGAAGCTTTCTTT. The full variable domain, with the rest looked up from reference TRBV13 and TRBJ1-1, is AAGVIQSPRHLIKEKRETATLKCYPIPRHDTVYWYQQGPGQDPQFLISFYEKMQSDKGSIPDRFSAQQFSDYHSELNMSSLELGDSALYFCASSQETGEAFFGQGTRLTVV.

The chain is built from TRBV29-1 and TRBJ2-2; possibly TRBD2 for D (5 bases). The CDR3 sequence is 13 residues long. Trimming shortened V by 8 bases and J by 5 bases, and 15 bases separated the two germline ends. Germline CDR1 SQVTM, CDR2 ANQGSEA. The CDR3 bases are TGCAGCTTGTGGGGAGAGGGAACCGGGGAGCTGTTTTTT. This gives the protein CSLWGEGTGELFF.

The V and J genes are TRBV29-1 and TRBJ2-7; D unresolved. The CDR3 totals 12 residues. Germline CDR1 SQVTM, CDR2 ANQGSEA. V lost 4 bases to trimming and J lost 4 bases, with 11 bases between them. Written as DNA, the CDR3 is TGCAGCGTTGGAGGCAGTGGGTACGAGCAGTACTTC. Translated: CSVGGSGYEQYF.

The CDR3 protein is CASSERSGNTIYF. CDR3 nucleotides: TGTGCCAGCAGTGAGAGGTCAGGAAACACCATATATTTT. The rearrangement joins TRBV27 to TRBJ1-3; D unclear. Germline-derived CDR1 and CDR2 are MNHEY and SMNVEV (reference sequence). The CDR3 extends over 13 amino acids. V gave up 5 bases and J gave up 4 bases, with 9 bases separating them.

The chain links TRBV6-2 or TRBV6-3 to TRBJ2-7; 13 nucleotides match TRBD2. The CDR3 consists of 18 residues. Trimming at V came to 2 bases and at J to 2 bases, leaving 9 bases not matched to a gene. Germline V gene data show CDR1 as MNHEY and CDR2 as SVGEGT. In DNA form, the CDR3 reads TGTGCCAGCAGTTACCCGCCCAGGACTAGCGGGAGTCCCTACGAGCAGTACTTC. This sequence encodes CASSYPPRTSGSPYEQYF.

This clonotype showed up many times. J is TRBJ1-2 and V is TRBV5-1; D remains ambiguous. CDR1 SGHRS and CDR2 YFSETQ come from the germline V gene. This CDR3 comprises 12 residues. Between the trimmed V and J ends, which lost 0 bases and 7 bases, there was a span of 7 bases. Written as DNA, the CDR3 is TGCGCCAGCAGCTTGGAAGGCACTGGCTACACCTTC. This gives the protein CASSLEGTGYTF.

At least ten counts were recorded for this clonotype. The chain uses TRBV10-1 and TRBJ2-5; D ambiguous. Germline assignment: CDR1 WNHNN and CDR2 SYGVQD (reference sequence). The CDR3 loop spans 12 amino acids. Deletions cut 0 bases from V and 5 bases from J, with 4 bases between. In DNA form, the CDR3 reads TGCGCCAGCAGTGAGTCCATGGAGACCCAGTACTTC. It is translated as CASSESMETQYF.

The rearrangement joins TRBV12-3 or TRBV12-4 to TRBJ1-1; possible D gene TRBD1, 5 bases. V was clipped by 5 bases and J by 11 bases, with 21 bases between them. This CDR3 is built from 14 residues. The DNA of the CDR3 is TGTGCCAGCAGTACCTCGGACGGGGCCGCCCGGGCTTTCTTT. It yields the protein CASSTSDGAARAFF.

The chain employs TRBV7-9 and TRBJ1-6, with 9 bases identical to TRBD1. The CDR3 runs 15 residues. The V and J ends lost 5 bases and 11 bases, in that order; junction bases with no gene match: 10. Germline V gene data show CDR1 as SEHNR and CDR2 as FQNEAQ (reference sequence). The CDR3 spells CASSPVRGQGTPLHF. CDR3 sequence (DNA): TGTGCCAGCAGCCCCGTTCGTGGACAGGGGACACCCCTCCACTTT.

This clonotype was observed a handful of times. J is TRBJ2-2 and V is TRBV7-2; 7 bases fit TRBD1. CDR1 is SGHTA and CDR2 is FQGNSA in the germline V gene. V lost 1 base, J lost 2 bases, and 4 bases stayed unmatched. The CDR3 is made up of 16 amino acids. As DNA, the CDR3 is TGTGCCAGCAGCTTAGAAGGGGGCCCAAACACCGGGGAGCTGTTTTTT. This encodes CASSLEGGPNTGELFF.

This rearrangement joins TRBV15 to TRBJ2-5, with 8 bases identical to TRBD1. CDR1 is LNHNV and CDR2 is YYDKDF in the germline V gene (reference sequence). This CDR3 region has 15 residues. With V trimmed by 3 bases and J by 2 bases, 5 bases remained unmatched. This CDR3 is CATSSTRQGQETQYF. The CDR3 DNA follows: TGTGCCACCAGCAGCACCCGACAGGGGCAAGAGACCCAGTACTTC.

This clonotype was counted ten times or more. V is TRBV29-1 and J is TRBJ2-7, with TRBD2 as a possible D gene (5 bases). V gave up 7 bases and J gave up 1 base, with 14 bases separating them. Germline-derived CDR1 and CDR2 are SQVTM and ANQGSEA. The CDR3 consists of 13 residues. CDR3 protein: CSAEGPGSYEQYF. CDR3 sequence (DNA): TGCAGCGCCGAGGGTCCGGGTTCCTACGAGCAGTACTTC.

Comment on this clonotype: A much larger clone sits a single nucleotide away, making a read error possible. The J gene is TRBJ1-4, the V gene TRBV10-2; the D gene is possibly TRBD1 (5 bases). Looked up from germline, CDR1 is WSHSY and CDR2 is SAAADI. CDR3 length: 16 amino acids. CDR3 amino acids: CASSGGSAATKEKLFF. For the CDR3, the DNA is TGCGCCAGCAGTGGGGGCTCGGCGGCAACTAAGGAAAAACTGTTTTTT.

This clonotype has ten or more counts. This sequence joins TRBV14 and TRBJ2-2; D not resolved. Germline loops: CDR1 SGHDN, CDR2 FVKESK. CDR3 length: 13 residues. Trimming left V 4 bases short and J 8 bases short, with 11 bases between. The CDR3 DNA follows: TGTGCCAGCAGCCCCGGGTGGTCGGGGGAGCTGTTTTTT. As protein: CASSPGWSGELFF.

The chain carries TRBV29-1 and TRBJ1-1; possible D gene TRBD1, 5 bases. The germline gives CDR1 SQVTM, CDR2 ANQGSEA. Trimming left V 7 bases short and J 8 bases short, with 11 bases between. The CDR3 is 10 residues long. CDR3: CSARGREAFF. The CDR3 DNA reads TGCAGCGCTAGGGGCAGGGAAGCTTTCTTT. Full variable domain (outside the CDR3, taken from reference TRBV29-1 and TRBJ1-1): SAVISQKPSRDICQRGTSLTIQCQVDSQVTMMFWYRQQPGQSLTLIATANQGSEATYESGFVIDKFPISRPNLTFSTLTVSNMSPEDSSIYLCSARGREAFFGQGTRLTVV.

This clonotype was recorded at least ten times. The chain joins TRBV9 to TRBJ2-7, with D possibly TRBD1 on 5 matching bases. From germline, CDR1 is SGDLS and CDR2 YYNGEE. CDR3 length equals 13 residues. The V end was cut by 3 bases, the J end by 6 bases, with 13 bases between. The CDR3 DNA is TGTGCCAGCAGCGATTATCAGGGCTCCGAGCAGTACTTC. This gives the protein CASSDYQGSEQYF. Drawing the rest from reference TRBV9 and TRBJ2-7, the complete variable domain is DSGVTQTPKHLITATGQRVTLRCSPRSGDLSVYWYQQSLDQGLQFLIQYYNGEERAKGNILERFSAQQFPDLHSELNLSSLELGDSALYFCASSDYQGSEQYFGPGTRLTVT.

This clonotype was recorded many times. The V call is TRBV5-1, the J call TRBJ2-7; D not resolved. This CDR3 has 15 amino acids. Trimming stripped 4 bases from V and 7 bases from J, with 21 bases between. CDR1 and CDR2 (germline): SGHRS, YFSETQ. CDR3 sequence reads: CASSTTGPASTEQYF. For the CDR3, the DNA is TGCGCCAGCAGCACAACGGGTCCGGCCTCTACGGAGCAGTACTTC.

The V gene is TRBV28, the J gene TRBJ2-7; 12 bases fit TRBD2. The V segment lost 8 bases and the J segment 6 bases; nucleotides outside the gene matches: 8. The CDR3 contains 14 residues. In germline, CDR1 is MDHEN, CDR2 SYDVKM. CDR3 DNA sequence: TGTGCCAGCCGTACTAGCGGGGGGCGCGGCGAGCAGTACTTC. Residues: CASRTSGGRGEQYF.

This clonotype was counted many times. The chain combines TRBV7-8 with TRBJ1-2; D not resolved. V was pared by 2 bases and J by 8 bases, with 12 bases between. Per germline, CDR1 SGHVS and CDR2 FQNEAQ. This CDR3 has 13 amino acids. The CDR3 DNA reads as TGTGCCAGCAGCTTAAGGGCGCGGGTCGGCTACACCTTC. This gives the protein CASSLRARVGYTF.